The present entry profiles one TCR beta chain with its context. This CDR3 is built from 15 residues. The ends lost 5 bases at V and 5 bases at J; junction bases unmatched: 11. Germline V gene sequence: CDR1 MDHEN, CDR2 SYDVKM. The data derive from a study of blood T cell repertoires in COVID-19. Study at large: COVID-19 samples, acute and convalescent, were from the United States, Italy and Spain. T cells, B-cell-depleted T cells, or PBMCs supplied cDNA or gDNA.

Profiled with immunoSEQ multiplex PCR; TCRdb holds only in-frame clones, not every one. The sample includes hundreds of thousands of clones, around 89% seen only once; the top ten take more than 3.5%. The sequenced sample consisted of PBMCs or T cells enriched from blood (not recorded which). This chain links TRBV28 with TRBJ1-1; 7 nucleotides align to TRBD1. The source of this sequence is a woman in her twenties or thirties who had recovered from COVID-19. CDR3 sequence reads: CASSKTGKRGTEAFF. The CDR3 nucleotides read TGTGCCAGCAGTAAGACAGGGAAGAGAGGAACTGAAGCTTTCTTT. The full variable domain, its missing parts supplied by reference TRBV28 and TRBJ1-1, is DVKVTQSSRYLVKRTGEKVFLECVQDMDHENMFWYRQDPGLGLRLIYFSYDVKMKEKGDIPEGYSVSREKKERFSLILESASTNQTSMYLCASSKTGKRGTEAFFGQGTRLTVV.